The TCR beta chain described here comes from a study of blood T cell repertoires in COVID-19. Study-wide context: Samples of COVID-19 (acute and convalescent) were obtained from the United States, Italy and Spain. Nucleic acid was either cDNA or gDNA, and it came from T cells, B-cell-depleted T cells, or PBMCs.

Authors' analysis steps: It was from reference gene primer amplification that nucleated cell counts were estimated. Some clones are missing from TCRdb's copy, which holds only in-frame ones; the method was immunoSEQ multiplex PCR. V, J and clone size are those of that table, while D and trimming were read from the DNA. In the table there are 200,000 to 250,000 clones, 88% of which are singletons. With 6 bases clipped from V and 4 bases from J, the junction kept 2 bases outside the gene matches. CDR1 MDHEN and CDR2 SYDVKM come from the germline V gene. The CDR3 loop spans 12 amino acids. This chain connects TRBV28 to TRBJ1-2, with 7 bases aligning to TRBD1. This TCR derives from a man between 18 and 29 years old with active or convalescent COVID-19. What was sequenced was peripheral blood. CDR3 sequence reads: CASRRQGYGYTF. DNA of the CDR3: TGTGCCAGCAGGCGACAGGGCTATGGCTACACCTTC.